This T cell receptor (beta chain) was sequenced during a study of blood T cell repertoires in COVID-19 (dated by TCRdb to 2020 to 2022). Turning to the overall study: Samples from collaborators originated in the United States, Italy and Spain and spanned both the acute and convalescent phases of COVID-19. The prospective study material was composed of cDNA or gDNA derived from T cells, B-cell-depleted T cells, or PBMCs. The dataset comprised deeply sampled blood TCRbeta repertoires from subjects exposed to, actively infected with, or recovered from COVID-19. The repertoires were made available in a free public database intended to serve as a resource for research on the immune response to SARS-CoV-2. The samples were drawn from two sources: the first 160 participants of the ongoing ImmuneRACE study, and 1,200 or so subjects contributed by 6 global collaborators. Nearly every sample came with metadata listing a de-identified subject ID, COVID-19 status, age in years and sex. Where available, HLA class I and class II types were obtained from metadata supplied by the sample provider rather than from assay-based typing. The research as a whole found: Clinical and demographic metadata were provided uncurated, with the amount varying by source and participant.

TCRbeta CDR3 regions were amplified from genomic DNA using the immunoSEQ Assay, a bias-controlled multiplex PCR. The study's own analysis went as follows. Within the assay, amplification of reference gene primers was used to estimate how many nucleated cells each sample contained. To quantify the absolute abundance of each unique TCRbeta CDR3 rearrangement, sequence reads were collapsed and filtered. Productive Simpson clonality was computed per sample as the square root of Simpson's diversity index over productive rearrangements. Sourced from immuneACCESS, this table was stored by TCRdb with only in-frame sequences that have V and J called. A share of the clones is absent; for the studies checked, an unresolved V gene accounts for under half, and the remainder has no known explanation. The D gene and trimming were derived from the DNA, and the V and J assignments and clone size from that table. A total of around 310,000 clones appear in this sample, 80% to 90% of them only once. The ten biggest clones cover around 5% of the sample.

As for this clone: The antigen it binds to is not known. One base away there is no much larger clone; base qualities are not given.

V lost 5 bases and J lost 6 bases; the stretch between them is 11 bases long. Spanning cysteine to phenylalanine, the CDR3 consists of 12 amino acids. The retained sequence is limited to the CDR3, 36 bases, with the frame set at the first base. CDR1 and CDR2 (GTSNPN, SVGIG) derive from the germline V gene (reference sequence). Enrolling through a virtual design, the prospective study's participants ranged in age from roughly 18 to 89 years and lived across about two dozen United States geographic areas. In the prospective study, cohorts were assigned on the basis of participant-reported clinical history obtained from a screening survey and a study questionnaire. For ImmuneRACE Cohort 3, a participant was defined as recovered based on two consecutive negative NP/OP PCR tests, clearance by a healthcare professional, or resolution of symptoms. Mobile phlebotomists in the prospective study collected whole blood, serum and a nasopharyngeal or oropharyngeal swab from every participant. Over a roughly 2-month period, participants in the prospective study had the option of providing additional blood draws and questionnaires. Blood samples from the prospective study were shipped frozen or at room temperature prior to DNA extraction.

The sample taken for sequencing was PBMCs or T cells enriched from blood (not recorded which). The TCR was taken from a man aged 25-45 years who had recovered from COVID-19. The chain joins TRBV30 to TRBJ2-1; the D gene identity is not certain. The CDR3 sequence is CAWGRVGNEQFF. The nucleotide sequence reads as follows: TGTGCCTGGGGCCGCGTCGGCAATGAGCAGTTCTTC.